The 25 T cell receptor beta chains reported below all come from one sample, sequenced in a study of T cells in tumors after PD-1 blockade. Described time point: second of two pre-therapy site-matched biopsies around eight weeks apart. Sequencing was performed with immunoSEQ multiplex PCR; in TCRdb, only in-frame clones are kept and a portion is missing. The sample consists of 2,000 or so clones, just under 75% of them appearing once. Sequencing was performed on tumor tissue, taken before anti-PD-1 treatment. The receptors originated from a human donor with basal cell carcinoma.

V gene TRBV24-1 combines with J gene TRBJ2-3; 8 bases align to TRBD1. Germline values: CDR1 KGHDR, CDR2 SFDVKD. The V and J ends lost 2 bases and 6 bases, in that order; junction bases with no gene match: 9. This CDR3 region has 16 residues. CDR3 residues: CATSDSSGTGRDTQYF. The CDR3 DNA is TGTGCCACCAGTGATTCCTCGGGGACAGGCCGGGATACGCAGTATTTT.

The gene calls are TRBV29-1 and TRBJ2-7; tentatively, D is TRBD1 or TRBD2 (5 bases each). Germline assignment: CDR1 SQVTM and CDR2 ANQGSEA. The CDR3 contains 10 residues. The V end was cut by 7 bases, the J end by 7 bases, with 11 bases between. CDR3 nucleotide sequence: TGCAGCGCCTGGGACGGAGAGCAGTACTTC. It translates to CSAWDGEQYF.

The chain joins TRBV30 to TRBJ2-3; D possibly corresponds to TRBD2 (6 bases). CDR1 is GTSNPN and CDR2 is SVGIG in the germline V gene (reference sequence). CDR3 length: 16 amino acids. With 1 base removed from V and 0 bases from J, the gap between germline ends came to 14 bases. CDR3 protein: CAWSAHSGSSTDTQYF. The DNA for the CDR3 is TGTGCCTGGAGTGCACATAGCGGATCTAGCACAGATACGCAGTATTTT.

This clone was found a few times. The DNA for the CDR3 is TGTGCCAGCAGCCCAAATTACTGGGTTTTGAACACTGAAGCTTTCTTT. Translation gives CASSPNYWVLNTEAFF. The rearrangement joins TRBV5-5 to TRBJ1-1, with D uncertain. V was pared by 4 bases and J by 0 bases, with 16 bases between. The CDR3 spans 16 residues. Germline V gene data show CDR1 as SGHKS and CDR2 as YYEKEE (reference sequence).

The chain links TRBV30 to TRBJ2-2; TRBD2 matches at 7 bases. Germline V gene sequence: CDR1 GTSNPN, CDR2 SVGIG (reference sequence). The ends lost 2 bases at V and 5 bases at J; junction bases unmatched: 8. This CDR3 is 15 amino acids long. This CDR3 reads CAWSMAGVQTGELFF. The CDR3 nucleotides are TGTGCCTGGAGTATGGCGGGGGTTCAGACCGGGGAGCTGTTTTTT.

The rearrangement links TRBV2 to TRBJ2-6; 9 bases are shared with TRBD1. The ends lost 6 bases at V and 4 bases at J; junction bases unmatched: 10. Per germline, CDR1 SNHLY and CDR2 FYNNEI. This CDR3 has 17 residues. The CDR3 here is CASRTGTGPLGANVLTF. The CDR3, as DNA: TGTGCCAGCAGAACCGGGACAGGGCCCCTCGGGGCCAACGTCCTGACTTTC.

This clone was picked up a small number of times. This chain joins TRBV6-5 and TRBJ1-3, with D unclear. V was trimmed by 6 bases and J by 0 bases, leaving 9 bases between them. Germline values: CDR1 MNHEY, CDR2 SVGAGI. CDR3 length: 14 amino acids. In nucleotides, the CDR3 is TGTGCCAGCAGCAACGGATTCTCTGGAAACACCATATATTTT. Its translation: CASSNGFSGNTIYF.

The chain combines TRBV6-5 with TRBJ2-3; 7 bases fit TRBD2. The CDR3 totals 13 residues. Germline V gene sequence: CDR1 MNHEY, CDR2 SVGAGI. J was trimmed by 10 bases and V by 8 bases; bases with no gene match: 12. The CDR3 is CASASSGLTPQYF. The CDR3 coding sequence is TGTGCCAGCGCATCTAGCGGTTTAACTCCGCAGTATTTT.

The chain is built from TRBV3-1 (or the pseudogene TRBV3-2) and TRBJ2-1, with 8 bases lining up with TRBD2. The CDR3 has 14 amino acids. Germline V gives CDR1 LGHDT, CDR2 YNNKEL (reference sequence). V was clipped by 1 base and J by 8 bases; unmatched bases: 4. The chain's CDR3 is CASSQAGGADEQFF. CDR3 DNA sequence: TGTGCCAGCAGCCAAGCCGGGGGGGCAGATGAGCAGTTCTTC.

The chain joins TRBV19 to TRBJ2-3; the match to TRBD2 covers 14 bases. The CDR3 length is 17 residues. The junction had 8 bases not matched to a gene; V was cut back by 6 bases and J by 3 bases. From germline, CDR1 is LNHDA and CDR2 SQIVND (reference sequence). The CDR3 coding sequence is TGTGCCAGTAGGAGGACTAGCGGGGGGCCTCGAACAGATACGCAGTATTTT. Amino acids: CASRRTSGGPRTDTQYF.

This rearrangement joins TRBV5-6 to TRBJ1-2, with TRBD1 matching over 8 bases. This CDR3 is 15 amino acids long. In germline, CDR1 is SGHDT, CDR2 YYEEEE. J was trimmed by 10 bases and V by 5 bases; bases with no gene match: 16. The CDR3 reads CASSVLTGGRHSYTF. The CDR3 DNA reads as TGTGCCAGCAGTGTACTCACAGGGGGTAGACATTCCTACACCTTC.

The rearrangement joins TRBV7-2 to TRBJ1-4; D may be TRBD1 (5 bases). Germline V gives CDR1 SGHTA, CDR2 FQGNSA. The V gene lost 5 bases and the J gene lost 0 bases, with 10 bases spanning the gap. This CDR3 is built from 15 residues. The DNA for the CDR3 is TGTGCCAGCAGCCAGGGACCTGCAACTAATGAAAAACTGTTTTTT. Its protein product is CASSQGPATNEKLFF.

The J gene is TRBJ1-1, the V gene TRBV6-2 or TRBV6-3; 7 bases map to TRBD1. V shed 0 bases, J shed 0 bases, and the junction held 7 bases outside the gene matches. CDR1 is MNHEY and CDR2 is SVGEGT in the germline V gene. This CDR3 is built from 17 residues. The CDR3 is CASSYSRQGPLNTEAFF. The CDR3 DNA reads TGTGCCAGCAGTTACTCTCGACAGGGACCGCTGAACACTGAAGCTTTCTTT.

This clone was counted only a few times. The chain recombines TRBV9 with TRBJ2-1; 8 nucleotides align to TRBD2. Trimming removed 0 bases from V and 7 bases from J; junction bases left unmatched: 6. The CDR3 contains 15 residues. Germline loops: CDR1 SGDLS, CDR2 YYNGEE. The CDR3 spells CASSVVTGGLNEQFF. The CDR3 nucleotides read TGTGCCAGCAGCGTAGTAACGGGGGGGCTAAATGAGCAGTTCTTC.

V gene TRBV27 combines with J gene TRBJ1-2, with D possibly matching TRBD1 (5 bases). This CDR3 has 13 residues. Trimming pared 3 bases from V and 7 bases from J, leaving 12 bases between. Germline values: CDR1 MNHEY, CDR2 SMNVEV (reference sequence). CDR3 sequence (DNA): TGTGCCAGCAGTTTCTCCAGGGCTGGTGGCTACACCTTC. As protein: CASSFSRAGGYTF.

The chain carries TRBV7-9 and TRBJ1-1; D unresolved. The length of the CDR3 is 11 residues. V was cut by 2 bases and J by 5 bases, with 3 bases left in between. CDR1 SEHNR and CDR2 FQNEAQ come from the germline V gene (reference sequence). DNA of the CDR3: TGTGCCAGCAGCTTACGGACTGAAGCTTTCTTT. Protein product: CASSLRTEAFF.

This clone was detected a few times. The genes are TRBV5-6 and TRBJ2-5; tentative D call: TRBD2 (6 bases). V was clipped by 5 bases and J by 0 bases, with 17 bases between them. Germline V gives CDR1 SGHDT, CDR2 YYEEEE. The CDR3 totals 16 residues. The CDR3 sequence: CASSLTGVLNQETQYF. CDR3 in DNA: TGTGCCAGCAGTCTCACGGGGGTGTTGAACCAAGAGACCCAGTACTTC.

The CDR3 nucleotides read TGTGCCGTAGGGGAAAGCTATGGCTACACCTTC. Its protein is CAVGESYGYTF. This rearrangement joins TRBV7-9 to TRBJ1-2, with a weak D call TRBD1 (5 bases). The germline V gene has CDR1 SEHNR and CDR2 FQNEAQ (reference sequence). V shed 11 bases and J shed 4 bases, with 11 bases lying between them. This CDR3 comprises 11 residues.

The J gene is TRBJ1-1, the V gene TRBV24-1; 12 bases match TRBD1. The CDR3 extends over 17 amino acids. Germline V CDR1 and CDR2: KGHDR, SFDVKD. V lost 10 bases and J lost 1; bases outside the gene matches: 12. The CDR3 loop reads CATDPGQGAWGNTEAFF. CDR3 in DNA: TGTGCCACGGATCCGGGACAGGGGGCTTGGGGGAACACTGAAGCTTTCTTT.

The chain couples TRBV25-1 to TRBJ2-5; possibly TRBD1 for D (5 bases). Per germline, CDR1 MGHDK and CDR2 SYGVNS. The CDR3 has 16 amino acids. The ends were cut back, 1 base at V and 5 bases at J, with 17 bases in the middle. The chain's CDR3 is CASSELVIGVAETQYF. CDR3 DNA: TGTGCCAGCAGTGAATTAGTGATAGGGGTTGCGGAGACCCAGTACTTC.

The rearrangement links TRBV5-6 to TRBJ2-5; D gene ambiguous. Trimming cost V 2 bases and J 5 bases, with 13 bases left between them. CDR1 SGHDT and CDR2 YYEEEE come from the germline V gene. CDR3 length equals 14 residues. For the CDR3, the DNA is TGTGCCAGCAGCTTAGAAACGGGTCCGGAGACCCAGTACTTC. Its translation is CASSLETGPETQYF.

The chain carries TRBV19 and TRBJ2-7; 7 bases align to TRBD1. The V gene's germline CDR1 is LNHDA and CDR2 SQIVND (reference sequence). With V trimmed by 6 bases and J by 9 bases, 11 bases remained unmatched. The CDR3 covers 13 residues. The CDR3 sequence is CASRQRQGEAQYF. CDR3 sequence (DNA): TGTGCCAGTAGACAACGACAGGGAGAAGCGCAGTACTTC.

The chain recombines TRBV7-9 with TRBJ1-2; 10 bases are a match to TRBD1. Trimming at V came to 5 bases and at J to 2 bases, leaving 5 bases not matched to a gene. The germline V gene has CDR1 SEHNR and CDR2 FQNEAQ (reference sequence). The CDR3 contains 15 residues. The CDR3, as DNA: TGTGCCAGCAGCCCCCGGGGACAGGGGAACTATGGCTACACCTTC. Protein sequence: CASSPRGQGNYGYTF.

This clone occurred once. The chain joins TRBV11-3 to TRBJ2-3; 8 positions match TRBD1. V gave up 6 bases and J gave up 6 bases; unmatched junction bases: 2. The CDR3 has 12 residues. Germline lookup yields CDR1 SGHNT and CDR2 YENEEA. The DNA for the CDR3 is TGTGCCAGCAGTAGACAGGGGGATACGCAGTATTTT. It codes for CASSRQGDTQYF.

This clone was seen a handful of times. V is TRBV27 and J is TRBJ1-1, with a tentative D call TRBD1 (5 bases). CDR1 and CDR2 (germline): MNHEY, SMNVEV (reference sequence). There are 15 residues in the CDR3. The V end was cut by 3 bases, the J end by 1 base, with 12 bases between. The CDR3 sequence is CASSFLADRNTEAFF. For the CDR3, the DNA is TGTGCCAGCAGTTTTTTGGCCGACAGGAACACTGAAGCTTTCTTT.